This T cell receptor (beta chain) was sequenced during a study of OX40 agonist ivuxolimab in advanced cancers. Study summary: Partial responses occurred in three patients (one hepatocellular carcinoma, two cutaneous melanoma).

Patients had blood sampled at baseline and again on cycle 4 day 1 and cycle 7 day 1. Sequencing used immunoSEQ multiplex PCR; TCRdb keeps in-frame clones, though not all of them. The sample yields about 54,000 clones, just over 90% seen once. V lost 2 bases to trimming and J lost 1 base, with 8 bases between them. There are 15 residues in the CDR3. CDR1 and CDR2 (germline): MNHEY, SMNVEV (reference sequence). On this clone: The antigen is not known.

Study-wide results and limits: The antigen specificity of the peripheral T cells (those that were expanded) was not determined. There were, on average, more expanded clones in CD8+ T cells than in CD4+.

This clonotype was sampled from an adult with an advanced solid tumor such as melanoma, head and neck, liver or kidney cancer. Sequenced material: CD4+ or CD8+ T cells sorted from blood, taken in a trial of the OX40 agonist ivuxolimab. This chain connects TRBV27 to TRBJ2-2; no clear D gene. The CDR3 DNA sequence: TGTGCCAGCAGTTTAATGGGTCAGAACACCGGGGAGCTGTTTTTT. Its translation: CASSLMGQNTGELFF.